This is a list of T cell receptor beta chains from one sample in a study of PD-1 blockade in classical Hodgkin lymphoma. The assay was immunoSEQ multiplex PCR, and TCRdb's table has in-frame clones only and misses some. Of under 30,000 clones listed, roughly two thirds are singletons. Sequenced material: peripheral blood mononuclear cells (PBMCs), taken before the second cycle of nivolumab. The receptors stem from a human donor with classical Hodgkin lymphoma. The CDR3 runs from the conserved cysteine through the conserved F or W. The D gene is left open where the match is weak.

d_call j_call cdr3_length v_call cdr3_aa
TRBD2 TRBJ2-1 15 TRBV7-9 CASSLVLAGGPEQFF
- TRBJ1-1 13 TRBV18 CASSQAGNTEAFF
TRBD2 TRBJ2-1 18 TRBV5-4 CASSLSRKRGGPNNEQFF
- TRBJ2-7 14 TRBV7-2 CASSLTGLSYEQYF
TRBD1 TRBJ1-3 16 TRBV4-2 CASSQVEGASGNTIYF
TRBD1 TRBJ1-4 14 TRBV6-5 CASRGTGIYEKLFF
- TRBJ1-5 14 TRBV28 CASSAFERNQPQHF
- TRBJ2-7 13 TRBV10-3 CAISGTGTYEQYF
TRBD1 TRBJ1-5 15 TRBV7-6 CASSLTGVSNQPQHF
- TRBJ1-1 12 TRBV6-5 CASSYSTGLAFF
- TRBJ1-4 16 TRBV6-6 CASSYLPTATNEKLFF
- TRBJ1-5 14 TRBV15 CATSRSGVEQPQHF
- TRBJ1-4 14 TRBV19 CASNSGTPPEKLFF
- TRBJ2-1 13 TRBV6-4 CASSADRGGEQFF
- TRBJ2-1 13 TRBV7-2 CASSFQAGNEQFF
- TRBJ1-1 14 TRBV4-1 CASSPRGTRTEAFF